The entry below describes one TCR beta chain. What it recognizes is unknown. This CDR3 has 14 amino acids. With 0 bases removed from V and 1 base from J, the gap between germline ends came to 6 bases. CDR1 and CDR2 from the germline V gene are SGHRS and YFSETQ. The record originates from a study of human thymus T cells. Study-wide results and limits: Thymic and blood repertoires seemed to favor certain V and J genes.

Donation came from healthy Finnish infants having corrective surgery for congenital heart defects. A roughly 0.45-1 mL peripheral blood aliquot was taken intraoperatively from four of eight donors. No fixed cell number was used; all available blood leukocytes supplied DNA. Using immunoSEQ multiplex PCR, the repertoire was profiled, and TCRdb retains in-frame clones only, with some absent. The data show around 44,000 clones, with 94% seen just once and more than 0.095% held by the top ten. The sequenced sample was blood. The sequence derives from a boy younger than two with a congenital heart defect but otherwise immunologically healthy. This chain links TRBV5-1 with TRBJ2-3, with D maybe TRBD2 (6 bases). CDR3 DNA sequence: TGCGCCAGCAGCTTGGCTAGCGGCACAGATACGCAGTATTTT. Protein product: CASSLASGTDTQYF.